A selection of T cell receptor beta chains follows, all from one sample in a study of blood T cell repertoires in COVID-19. Produced via immunoSEQ multiplex PCR; TCRdb's table is partial and in-frame only. In the table there are some 490,000 clones, around 85% of which are singletons. The sequenced sample was peripheral blood. The receptors were gathered from a human donor in a cohort sampled during active COVID-19. CDR3s include the opening cysteine and the closing phenylalanine or tryptophan. The D gene is left open where the match is weak. Clone size is shown for a subset of rows, as once, few, many or a class of expanded clone.

V	D	J	size	CDR3	DNA
TRBV30	NA	TRBJ2-2	NA	CAWKGGKTNTGELFF	TGTGCCTGGAAGGGCGGGAAGACGAACACCGGGGAGCTGTTTTTT
TRBV7-2	NA	TRBJ1-1	NA	CASSLYYRRTANTEAFF	TGTGCCAGCAGCTTATATTACCGGAGGACAGCCAACACTGAAGCTTTCTTT
TRBV5-1	NA	TRBJ2-3	NA	CASSRDGTDTQYF	TGCGCCAGCAGTCGGGATGGCACAGATACGCAGTATTTT
TRBV28	TRBD2	TRBJ2-7	NA	CASRTSGSSYEQYF	TGTGCCAGCCGGACTAGCGGGAGCTCCTACGAGCAGTACTTC
TRBV19	NA	TRBJ1-1	NA	CASSIKRGGNTEAFF	TGTGCCAGTAGTATAAAAAGGGGCGGCAACACTGAAGCTTTCTTT
TRBV6-6	NA	TRBJ1-1	NA	CASSLEQGITEAFF	TGTGCCAGCAGTTTAGAGCAGGGTATCACTGAAGCTTTCTTT
TRBV6-5	NA	TRBJ1-5	NA	CASSSDSSNQPQHF	TGTGCCAGCAGCTCGGACAGTAGCAATCAGCCCCAGCATTTT
TRBV6-5	TRBD2	TRBJ2-2	NA	CASSYSGSVVGELFF	TGTGCCAGCAGTTACAGCGGGAGCGTAGTCGGGGAGCTGTTTTTT
TRBV30	NA	TRBJ1-5	many	CAWSRTLGPQHF	TGTGCCTGGAGCCGGACTCTTGGGCCCCAGCATTTT
TRBV7-8	NA	TRBJ2-5	few	CASSSTDSQETQYF	TGTGCCAGCAGCTCCACGGACAGCCAAGAGACCCAGTACTTC
TRBV19	TRBD1	TRBJ1-1	NA	CASSGRDRVFF	TGTGCCAGTAGTGGCCGGGACAGAGTTTTCTTT
TRBV27	NA	TRBJ2-3	NA	CASSLGSWRDTQYF	TGTGCCAGCAGTTTAGGGTCTTGGAGAGATACGCAGTATTTT
TRBV19	NA	TRBJ1-6	NA	CASSVGASYNSPLHF	TGTGCCAGTAGTGTAGGGGCGTCCTATAATTCACCCCTCCACTTT
TRBV11-3	NA	TRBJ1-3	NA	CASSLKGDTIYF	TGTGCCAGCAGCTTAAAGGGGGACACCATATATTTT
TRBV20-1	TRBD1	TRBJ2-7	NA	CSASPGQGYDEQYF	TGCAGTGCTAGTCCGGGACAGGGTTACGACGAGCAGTACTTC
TRBV7-3	NA	TRBJ1-1	NA	CASSAVRDTEAFF	TGTGCCAGCAGCGCAGTCAGGGACACTGAAGCTTTCTTT
TRBV7-2	TRBD2	TRBJ2-1	NA	CASSLKGGLGRFF	TGTGCCAGCAGCTTAAAAGGGGGACTAGGTAGGTTCTTC
TRBV19	TRBD1	TRBJ2-7	NA	CASRPGQAYEQYF	TGTGCCAGTAGACCGGGACAGGCCTACGAGCAGTACTTC
TRBV6-5	NA	TRBJ2-3	NA	CAARSAGITDTQYF	TGTGCCGCCCGTAGTGCAGGAATCACAGATACGCAGTATTTT
TRBV4-3	TRBD2	TRBJ2-5	NA	CASSQELADKQETQYF	TGCGCCAGCAGCCAAGAACTAGCGGACAAACAAGAGACCCAGTACTTC
TRBV5-6	NA	TRBJ2-5	NA	CASSPASAPKETQYF	TGTGCCAGCAGCCCGGCTAGCGCACCGAAAGAGACCCAGTACTTC
TRBV15	TRBD1	TRBJ2-7	few	CATSRDLTGTMSEQYF	TGTGCCACCAGCAGAGACCTGACAGGGACCATGAGCGAGCAGTACTTC
TRBV19	NA	TRBJ2-5	once	CASSIGQIGETQYF	TGTGCCAGTAGTATTGGACAGATTGGAGAGACCCAGTACTTC
TRBV12-3/TRBV12-4	NA	TRBJ2-3	NA	CASSLAPTDTQYF	TGTGCCAGCAGTTTAGCCCCAACAGATACGCAGTATTTT
TRBV11-1	TRBD2	TRBJ2-7	NA	CASSALAGGSYEQYF	TGTGCCAGCAGTGCACTAGCGGGAGGTTCTTACGAGCAGTACTTC
TRBV6-5	TRBD1	TRBJ1-5	NA	CASSRDRVGNQPQHF	TGTGCCAGCAGTCGAGACAGGGTGGGCAATCAGCCCCAGCATTTT
TRBV3-1/TRBV3-2	NA	TRBJ2-7	NA	CASSQGHSSYEQYF	TGTGCCAGCAGCCAAGGACATAGCTCCTACGAGCAGTACTTC
TRBV27	TRBD2	TRBJ2-4	NA	CASSPGLAGLF	TGTGCCAGCAGTCCGGGACTAGCGGGATTGTTC
TRBV5-1	NA	TRBJ2-3	NA	CASSSVPGDTQYF	TGCGCCAGCAGCTCGGTGCCGGGAGATACGCAGTATTTT
TRBV4-2	TRBD2	TRBJ2-1	NA	CASSLNSGRAYNEQFF	TGTGCCAGCAGCCTCAATAGCGGGAGGGCCTACAATGAGCAGTTCTTC
TRBV2	NA	TRBJ1-5	NA	CASSDLTGGGQPQHF	TGTGCCAGCAGTGACCTGACAGGAGGAGGCCAGCCCCAGCATTTT
TRBV28	TRBD1	TRBJ1-5	few	CASRGQGTVVGNQPQHF	TGTGCCAGCAGGGGTCAAGGGACAGTGGTTGGCAATCAGCCCCAGCATTTT
TRBV7-9	TRBD1	TRBJ2-7	NA	CASSRPGQAMEQYF	TGTGCCAGCAGCCGACCGGGACAGGCAATGGAGCAGTACTTC
TRBV6-5	TRBD1	TRBJ1-4	NA	CASSYRPTGAREKLFF	TGTGCCAGCAGTTACCGACCTACAGGGGCCAGGGAAAAACTGTTTTTT
TRBV2	NA	TRBJ1-4	NA	CASRGDREKLFF	TGTGCCAGCAGGGGTGACAGGGAAAAACTGTTTTTT
TRBV3-1/TRBV3-2	NA	TRBJ1-4	NA	CASSPRTQVNEKLFF	TGTGCCAGCAGCCCTAGGACTCAAGTCAATGAAAAACTGTTTTTT
TRBV19	NA	TRBJ2-2	NA	CASVGWGAGAFGELFF	TGTGCCAGTGTCGGATGGGGGGCGGGGGCCTTCGGGGAGCTGTTTTTT
TRBV2	NA	TRBJ1-5	NA	CASTGRSNQPQHF	TGTGCCAGCACCGGGAGGAGCAATCAGCCCCAGCATTTT
TRBV2	NA	TRBJ2-7	NA	CASHPGGRYEQYF	TGTGCCAGCCATCCAGGAGGTCGGTACGAGCAGTACTTC
TRBV6-1	NA	TRBJ1-6	once	CASSGTGPVRRSPLHF	TGTGCCAGCAGTGGGACCGGTCCCGTTCGGAGGTCACCCCTCCACTTT
TRBV7-8	NA	TRBJ2-1	NA	CASSLGQGTYNEQFF	TGTGCCAGCAGCTTAGGGCAGGGGACCTACAATGAGCAGTTCTTC
TRBV19	NA	TRBJ1-1	NA	CASTAGTLGATEAFF	TGTGCCAGTACCGCCGGGACATTGGGCGCCACTGAAGCTTTCTTT
TRBV4-2	NA	TRBJ1-5	NA	CASSSGRGGQPQHF	TGTGCCAGCAGCTCGGGGCGAGGGGGTCAGCCCCAGCATTTT
TRBV5-8	TRBD1	TRBJ1-2	NA	CASSLVDRVTYGYTF	TGTGCCAGCAGCTTGGTAGACAGGGTGACCTATGGCTACACCTTC
TRBV5-4	NA	TRBJ1-2	NA	CASSLDTGYNYGYTF	TGTGCCAGCAGCTTGGATACAGGGTATAACTATGGCTACACCTTC
TRBV6-6	NA	TRBJ1-2	NA	CASSLTSRADGYTF	TGTGCCAGCAGTTTAACATCGAGGGCTGATGGCTACACCTTC
TRBV19	TRBD2	TRBJ2-1	NA	CASSPLVMRTSGYNEQFF	TGTGCCAGTAGTCCTCTTGTGATGCGGACTAGCGGGTACAATGAGCAGTTCTTC
TRBV11-2	NA	TRBJ2-3	NA	CASSLDHAPAIAYTQYF	TGTGCCAGCAGCTTAGACCACGCACCGGCCATAGCCTATACGCAGTATTTT
TRBV3-1/TRBV3-2	NA	TRBJ2-1	NA	CASSQGVAPKVGEQFF	TGTGCCAGCAGCCAAGGGGTAGCCCCTAAAGTTGGTGAGCAGTTCTTC
TRBV4-1	NA	TRBJ2-4	NA	CASTPGGGGKNIQYF	TGCGCCAGCACCCCCGGGGGTGGAGGCAAAAACATTCAGTACTTC
TRBV7-9	TRBD1	TRBJ2-6	many	CASSSFRTGMFSGANVLTF	TGTGCCAGCAGTTCCTTCAGGACAGGAATGTTCTCTGGGGCCAACGTCCTGACTTTC
TRBV27	NA	TRBJ2-3	NA	CASSYGGNLPTDTQYF	TGTGCCAGCAGTTATGGCGGAAATTTACCCACAGATACGCAGTATTTT
TRBV4-3	TRBD2	TRBJ2-1	NA	CASSQVQGLAGANEQFF	TGCGCCAGCAGCCAAGTCCAGGGCCTAGCGGGAGCCAATGAGCAGTTCTTC
TRBV27	NA	TRBJ2-7	NA	CASSRNLYEQYF	TGTGCCAGCTCGAGGAACCTCTACGAGCAGTACTTC
TRBV6-5	NA	TRBJ1-1	once	CASSYSWAAEAFF	TGTGCCAGCAGTTACTCGTGGGCAGCCGAAGCTTTCTTT
TRBV19	NA	TRBJ2-2	NA	CASLGRKPGVTGELFF	TGTGCCAGCCTAGGCCGAAAACCGGGAGTGACCGGGGAGCTGTTTTTT
TRBV3-1/TRBV3-2	NA	TRBJ1-5	few	CASSQSISGGNQPQHF	TGTGCCAGCAGCCAAAGCATTTCAGGGGGCAATCAGCCCCAGCATTTT
TRBV27	NA	TRBJ1-5	NA	CASGRFAGDIFSNQPQHF	TGTGCCAGCGGTAGGTTCGCCGGGGACATTTTTAGCAATCAGCCCCAGCATTTT